The clone carrying this T cell receptor (beta chain) was counted at least ten times. Per the germline V gene, CDR1 is MDHEN and CDR2 is SYDVKM. The V and J ends lost 10 bases and 4 bases, in that order; junction bases with no gene match: 4. The CDR3 spans 13 residues. RNA transcripts yielded amplified TCR beta CDR3 regions. The TCR CDR3 first-round RT-PCR relied on the HTBI primer set. TCRdb used MiXCR to reprocess the multiplex PCR reads, holding one entry per CDR3 protein. The sample records approximately 640,000 distinct CDR3 sequences, about 17% being singletons. The entry originates in a study of T cells in Graves' hyperthyroidism and ophthalmopathy. Diagnoses used clinical symptoms, serum thyroxine and TRAb, thyroid ultrasound and orbital computed tomography.

The chain joins TRBV28 to TRBJ2-3, with 11 bases matching TRBD2. This TCR was recovered from a woman aged 25 to 39 with Graves' hyperthyroidism. The sequencing input was blood. CDR3 coding DNA: TGTGCCATAACTAGCGGGAGCCCAGATACGCAGTATTTT. Its protein is CAITSGSPDTQYF.